The text below deals with one TCR beta chain. The germline CDR1 and CDR2 sequences are MDHEN and SYDVKM. The junction had 12 bases not matched to a gene; V was cut back by 8 bases and J by 9 bases. This CDR3 spans 15 amino acids. These data come from a study of blood T cell repertoires in COVID-19. Study-level background: The United States, Italy and Spain supplied acute and convalescent COVID-19 samples. In each case, the material was cDNA or gDNA derived from T cells, B-cell-depleted T cells, or PBMCs.

In the original processing: The assay estimated nucleated cells by amplifying reference gene primers. TCRdb's copy holds only in-frame clones and misses some; the assay was immunoSEQ multiplex PCR. V and J calls and clone size are given by that table; D and trimming were obtained from the DNA. The sample shows 200,000 to 250,000 clones, about 90% of them seen only once. Enrolment of Seattle patients took place during active infection, and they were followed longitudinally. The specimen sequenced was peripheral blood. The rearrangement joins TRBV28 to TRBJ1-6; 8 bases are shared with TRBD1. This TCR was recovered from a man aged 60 to 75 with COVID-19, enrolled during active disease. The CDR3 DNA sequence: TGTGCCAGCTTCGAGGGGGGCAGGGGGCTTTCACCCCTCCACTTT. It specifies CASFEGGRGLSPLHF. The complete variable domain, with remaining parts taken from reference TRBV28 and TRBJ1-6, reads DVKVTQSSRYLVKRTGEKVFLECVQDMDHENMFWYRQDPGLGLRLIYFSYDVKMKEKGDIPEGYSVSREKKERFSLILESASTNQTSMYLCASFEGGRGLSPLHFGNGTRLTVT.